This T cell receptor beta chain was recorded in a study of shared clonotypes between healthy human individuals (TCRdb year 2020). For context, the study as a whole: A few men and two women, aged 18 to 49 years, made up the cohort. To estimate repertoire size and how much clonotypes are shared between individuals, the study performed deep sequencing of blood TCR repertoires from about five healthy adults. To increase sequencing depth and limit assay-specific biases, TCR repertoire library preparation and sequencing were carried out by different laboratories using diverse techniques. Per donor, leukapheresis produced somewhere between about 0.85 and 8.9 billion PBMCs. Study-wide conclusions, independent of this receptor: The small number of donors limited the genetic and exposure-history diversity represented. Sampling was limited to blood, and TCR repertoires in tissue likely differ from TCR repertoires in blood. Pairwise subsampling indicated that sequencing depth was expected to affect the degree of clonotype sharing among donors.

The donors were healthy, HIV-negative adults who had no recently reported acute infections or vaccinations. Every donor was a Caucasian adult living in Nashville, Tennessee, USA. In the unsorted samples, some 94 million PBMCs were counted, and genomic DNA was extracted using the QIAamp DNA Blood Mini kit. After blood collection by leukapheresis, PBMCs were isolated using Ficoll-Histopaque density gradient centrifugation and then cryopreserved in the vapor phase of liquid nitrogen. As for this clone: Its target antigen remains unknown. Base qualities were left out, and no much larger clone turns up one base away.

Using the deep immunoSEQ assay, TCR CDR3 regions were amplified from genomic DNA by multiplex PCR. For each cell subset, the extracted genomic DNA was distributed evenly across all wells of several immunoSEQ 96-well plates, and each plate served as one replicate. For unsorted PBMC, around 0.3 ug genomic DNA, equal to around 30,000 T cell genomes, was loaded into each replicate PCR. Genomic DNA from unsorted PBMC was sequenced over ten immunoSEQ deep assay plates. The purified libraries were quantified using a Qubit 3.0 fluorometer, sized with a Bioanalyzer 2100, and then quantified again using the KAPA Library Quantification kit. A separate single-read 150-cycle Illumina NextSeq 550 flow cell was used to sequence each immunoSEQ 96-well plate. Regarding the original processing steps: Because the immunoSEQ output held only junctional sequences and lacked quality scores, the filtering could not match the filtering applied to full-length reads. Sequences were annotated with PyIR, a Python wrapper for IgBLAST v1.9, and V/J genes and CDR3 were assigned using IMGT germline references. Reads with weak V/J assignments (E-value above 1e-6), missing CDR3, stop codons, out-of-frame junctions, or ambiguous translated residues were removed. V3J clonotypes were defined as sequences sharing an identical inferred V gene, J gene, and CDR3 amino acid sequence. The percentage overlap between two repertoires was calculated by dividing the number of shared unique clonotypes by the size of the smaller repertoire. Richness of each repertoire was evaluated using RTK rarefaction, the Chao1 estimator, and Recon v2.1 estimates of unobserved clonotypes. Held by TCRdb, this immuneACCESS table contains in-frame sequences only and omits some clones. Under half of the omission traces to an unresolved V gene where checked; the cause of the rest is unknown. Clone size and V and J calls were adopted from that table, with D and trimming inferred from the DNA. Recorded for this sample are hundreds of thousands of clones; 75% to 80% of them occurred a single time. More than 10% of the sample is in the top ten clones.

Clipping removes 7 bases from V and 7 bases from J, with 7 as the unmatched junction base count. There are 14 amino acids in the CDR3, from cysteine to phenylalanine inclusive. CDR3 DNA is the only sequence kept; it has 42 bases, read in frame from the first base. Via the germline V gene, CDR1 is MDHEN and CDR2 SYDVKM. The origin of this receptor is a woman between 40 and 55 years old in good health. Some clones in this sample may be carry-over from other donors' samples. The V gene is TRBV28 and the J gene is TRBJ2-2, and TRBD1 matches 9 of the central bases. Specimen: PBMCs. CDR3 loop: CASTNRGRGGELFF. The DNA is as follows: TGTGCCAGCACTAACAGGGGGCGGGGCGGGGAGCTGTTTTTT.